This TCR beta chain emerged from a study of cytomegalovirus exposure and HLA in healthy donors. Study-wide findings and caveats: One later analysis, an examination of the 120 validation repertoires, found that first-cohort TCR clusters tended to co-occur in them.

To note about this clone: Its antigen is unidentified.

Assay used: immunoSEQ multiplex PCR; TCRdb lists only in-frame clones, some missing. Seen here are about 200,000 clones, roughly 91% observed once, and the top ten hold roughly 2%. CDR3 length: 16 residues. CDR1 and CDR2 (germline): SGHVS, FNYEAQ. Trimming cost V 11 bases and J 5 bases, with 27 bases left between them. What was sequenced was PBMCs. The chain has TRBV7-6 and TRBJ1-1, with D perhaps matching TRBD1 (6 bases). This clonotype was sampled from a woman between 18 and 30 years old in good health and CMV-seropositive. The CDR3 region has the DNA TGTGCCGTTGGGGGCATTACAGGGAATGATTATACTGAAGCTTTCTTT. Amino acids: CAVGGITGNDYTEAFF.